The 9 T cell receptor beta chains presented below share a single source sample, sequenced in a study of shared T cell receptors in the human thymus. Libraries were prepared by immunoSEQ multiplex PCR; TCRdb keeps only in-frame clonotypes and omits some of them. The sample has about 380,000 clones; 85% to 95% are singletons. The sample taken for sequencing was thymocytes. The source is a human donor.

The V call is TRBV7-8, the J call TRBJ1-5, with 7 bases that match TRBD1. The CDR3 spans 16 residues. V shed 0 bases, J shed 1 base, and the junction held 3 bases outside the gene matches. CDR1 and CDR2 from the germline V gene are SGHVS and FQNEAQ. CDR3 DNA sequence: TGTGCCAGCAGCTTAGCGCCGGACAGGAGCAATCAGCCCCAGCATTTT. Residues: CASSLAPDRSNQPQHF.

The chain joins TRBV30 to TRBJ1-2, with D tentatively TRBD1 (5 bases). Germline loops: CDR1 GTSNPN, CDR2 SVGIG (reference sequence). Trimming removed 1 base from V and 4 bases from J, with 16 bases in between. CDR3 size: 15 residues. This chain's CDR3 is CAWSEPGRTIYGYTF. CDR3 nucleotides: TGTGCCTGGAGTGAGCCGGGACGTACGATCTATGGCTACACCTTC. Full variable domain (rest looked up from reference TRBV30 and TRBJ1-2): SQTIHQWPATLVQPVGSPLSLECTVEGTSNPNLYWYRQAAGRGLQLLFYSVGIGQISSEVPQNLSASRPQDRQFILSSKKLLLSDSGFYLCAWSEPGRTIYGYTFGSGTRLTVV.

This chain connects TRBV2 to TRBJ1-2; D not resolved. The CDR3 totals 13 residues. Trimming took 0 bases from V and 6 from J, leaving 8 bases between them. Germline-derived CDR1 and CDR2 are SNHLY and FYNNEI. For the CDR3, the DNA is TGTGCCAGCAGTGAAGCGGATCGGGATGGCTACACCTTC. It encodes CASSEADRDGYTF.

This clone has a single count. The chain links TRBV5-1 to TRBJ2-3, with D possibly being TRBD1 (6 bases). There are 19 residues in the CDR3. The germline V and J ends were trimmed by 2 bases and 3 bases, with 25 bases remaining between them. The germline CDR1 and CDR2 sequences are SGHRS and YFSETQ. In nucleotides, the CDR3 is TGCGCCAGCAGCTTTCGTAAACCGGGACATAGGTATGATACAGATACGCAGTATTTT. Translated: CASSFRKPGHRYDTDTQYF. The full variable domain, rest sourced from reference TRBV5-1 and TRBJ2-3, is KAGVTQTPRYLIKTRGQQVTLSCSPISGHRSVSWYQQTPGQGLQFLFEYFSETQRNKGNFPGRFSGRQFSNSRSEMNVSTLELGDSALYLCASSFRKPGHRYDTDTQYFGPGTRLTVL.

The chain recombines TRBV6-1 with TRBJ1-2; D possibly corresponds to TRBD1 (5 bases). The ends were cut back, 4 bases at V and 7 bases at J, with 13 bases in the middle. This CDR3 has 13 residues. Germline V gene sequence: CDR1 MNHNS, CDR2 SASEGT. The CDR3 reads CASSVRTKGGYTF. The DNA of the CDR3 is TGTGCCAGCAGTGTTAGGACAAAAGGTGGCTACACCTTC.

V and J are TRBV4-2 and TRBJ2-5, with D unresolved. Germline V CDR1 and CDR2: LGHNA, YNFKEQ. This CDR3 is 13 amino acids long. With 2 bases removed from V and 1 base from J, the gap between germline ends came to 5 bases. In DNA form, the CDR3 reads TGTGCCAGCAGCCAACCCGGCCAAGAGACCCAGTACTTC. The encoded protein is CASSQPGQETQYF.

The chain combines TRBV28 with TRBJ2-7; 10 bases align to TRBD2. The junction had 8 bases not matched to a gene; V was cut back by 2 bases and J by 4 bases. Germline CDR1 and CDR2: MDHEN and SYDVKM. This CDR3 region has 16 residues. The CDR3 DNA reads TGTGCCAGCAGTTTAGGCCTAGCGGGAGTAGGGTACGAGCAGTACTTC. The encoded protein is CASSLGLAGVGYEQYF. The variable domain in full, completed from reference TRBV28 and TRBJ2-7, reads DVKVTQSSRYLVKRTGEKVFLECVQDMDHENMFWYRQDPGLGLRLIYFSYDVKMKEKGDIPEGYSVSREKKERFSLILESASTNQTSMYLCASSLGLAGVGYEQYFGPGTRLTVT.

The J gene is TRBJ2-3, the V gene TRBV5-1; TRBD1 agrees at 9 bases. CDR1 and CDR2 from the germline V gene are SGHRS and YFSETQ. CDR3 length: 20 amino acids. The V and J ends lost 5 bases and 1 base, in that order; junction bases with no gene match: 20. In DNA, the CDR3 is TGCGCCAGCAGTGGATTGACCGGGACAGGGACCACCTTCCGCACAGATACGCAGTATTTT. Its protein product is CASSGLTGTGTTFRTDTQYF.

The J gene is TRBJ2-3, the V gene TRBV4-3, with D unclear. The V gene lost 0 bases and the J gene lost 0 bases, with 16 bases spanning the gap. CDR3 size: 18 residues. Germline assignment: CDR1 LGHNA and CDR2 YSLEER. CDR3 DNA: TGCGCCAGCAGCCAAGATAAATTCCCCCGGAGTAGCACAGATACGCAGTATTTT. Translation: CASSQDKFPRSSTDTQYF.